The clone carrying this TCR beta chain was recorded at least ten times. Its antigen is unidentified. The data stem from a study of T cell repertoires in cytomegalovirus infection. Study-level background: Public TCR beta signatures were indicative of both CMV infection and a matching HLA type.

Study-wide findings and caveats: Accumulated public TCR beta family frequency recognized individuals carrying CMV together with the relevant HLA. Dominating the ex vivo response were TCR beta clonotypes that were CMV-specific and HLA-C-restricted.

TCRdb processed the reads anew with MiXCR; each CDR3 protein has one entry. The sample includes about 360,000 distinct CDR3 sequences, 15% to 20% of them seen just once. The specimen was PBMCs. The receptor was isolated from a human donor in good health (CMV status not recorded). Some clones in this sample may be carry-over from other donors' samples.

The CDR3 DNA is TGCAGCGTTGAAGTCGGTGTAGGGCAGCCCCAGCATTTT. It specifies CSVEVGVGQPQHF. This chain uses TRBV29-1 with TRBJ1-5; unclear D gene. Trimming took off 1 base at V and 7 bases at J, with 11 bases between the two ends. This CDR3 is built from 13 residues. Germline V CDR1 and CDR2: SQVTM, ANQGSEA.